The 4 T cell receptor beta chains in this list originate from one sample, sequenced in a study of blood T cell repertoires in COVID-19. Measured with immunoSEQ multiplex PCR; TCRdb has only the in-frame clones, and not every one. The table includes over 15,000 clones, about 87% detected once. Sequenced input: peripheral blood. The origin of the receptors is a human donor in a cohort sampled during active COVID-19.

The rearrangement links TRBV28 to TRBJ2-7, with a weak D call TRBD2 (5 bases). The CDR3 runs 15 residues. From germline, CDR1 is MDHEN and CDR2 SYDVKM. V was shortened by 2 bases and J by 6 bases, with 17 bases between the two germline ends. The CDR3 spells CASSLVRGLVAEQYF. CDR3 in DNA: TGTGCCAGCAGTTTAGTTCGGGGTCTTGTGGCCGAGCAGTACTTC. Drawing the rest from reference TRBV28 and TRBJ2-7, the complete variable domain is DVKVTQSSRYLVKRTGEKVFLECVQDMDHENMFWYRQDPGLGLRLIYFSYDVKMKEKGDIPEGYSVSREKKERFSLILESASTNQTSMYLCASSLVRGLVAEQYFGPGTRLTVT.

The chain has TRBV6-5 and TRBJ2-7; no definite D call. V gave up 2 bases and J gave up 3 bases, with 8 bases separating them. Germline CDR1 is MNHEY and CDR2 is SVGAGI. CDR3 length: 13 residues. This chain's CDR3 is CASSYAEDYEQYF. As DNA, the CDR3 is TGTGCCAGCAGTTACGCAGAAGACTACGAGCAGTACTTC.

Only one count was recorded for this clone. This chain links TRBV9 with TRBJ2-3; D not resolved. There are 14 residues in the CDR3. Per the germline V gene, CDR1 is SGDLS and CDR2 is YYNGEE. Deletions cut 5 bases from V and 0 bases from J, with 10 bases between. CDR3 nucleotide sequence: TGTGCCAGCAGACGACTCTCTAGCACAGATACGCAGTATTTT. It is translated as CASRRLSSTDTQYF.

The chain is built from TRBV4-3 and TRBJ1-4, with D possibly matching TRBD1 (6 bases). The CDR3 is 14 residues long. Germline V CDR1 and CDR2: LGHNA, YSLEER. Trimming removed 6 bases at V and 7 bases at J, with 15 bases between. In DNA form, the CDR3 reads TGCGCCAGCAGAAACCTGGGAGGGGGTGAAAAACTGTTTTTT. As protein: CASRNLGGGEKLFF.